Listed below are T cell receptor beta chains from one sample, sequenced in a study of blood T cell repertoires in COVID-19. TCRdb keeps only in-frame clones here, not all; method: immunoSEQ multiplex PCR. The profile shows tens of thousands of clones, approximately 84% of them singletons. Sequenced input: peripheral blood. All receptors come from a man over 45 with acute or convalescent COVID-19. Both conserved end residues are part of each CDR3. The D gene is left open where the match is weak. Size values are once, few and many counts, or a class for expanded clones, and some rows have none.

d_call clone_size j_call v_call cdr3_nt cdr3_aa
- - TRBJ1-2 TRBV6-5 TGTGCCAGCAGCCCGGACAGCTATGGCTACACCTTC CASSPDSYGYTF
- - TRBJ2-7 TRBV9 TGTGCCAGCAGCTGGGACACTTCCTACGAGCAGTACTTC CASSWDTSYEQYF
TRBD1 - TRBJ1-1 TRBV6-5 TGTGCCAGCAGTTACCCGGGACAGGGGGGGACTGAAGCTTTCTTT CASSYPGQGGTEAFF
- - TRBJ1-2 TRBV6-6 TGTGCCAGCAGTTACAGCGGGAGCCCTAACTATGGCTACACCTTC CASSYSGSPNYGYTF
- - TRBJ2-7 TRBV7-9 TGTGCCAGCAGCTCTGACTGGACAGTGATCAACGAGCAGTACTTC CASSSDWTVINEQYF
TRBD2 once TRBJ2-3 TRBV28 TGTGCCGGTAGCGGGAGCACAGATACGCAGTATTTT CAGSGSTDTQYF
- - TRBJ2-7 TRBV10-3 TGTGCCATCAGGGGACTGGATCAGGAGCAGTACTTC CAIRGLDQEQYF
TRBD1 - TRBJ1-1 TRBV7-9 TGTGCCAGCGAGACAGGGATGAACACTGAAGCTTTCTTT CASETGMNTEAFF
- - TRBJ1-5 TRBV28 TGTGCCAGCAGTCCCCATCGGGGAGTCGGACCCCAGCATTTT CASSPHRGVGPQHF
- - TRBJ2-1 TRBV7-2 TGTGCCAGCAGCTCCCTAGGGGGGGCTGTCAATGAGCAGTTCTTC CASSSLGGAVNEQFF
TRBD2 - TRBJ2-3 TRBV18 TGTGCCAGCTCACTAGCGGGAGGAGGGGATACGCAGTATTTT CASSLAGGGDTQYF
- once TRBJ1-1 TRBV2 TGTGCCAGCCACAGCCATATGAACACTGAAGCTTTCTTT CASHSHMNTEAFF
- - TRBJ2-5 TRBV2 TGTGCCAGCACATTTTTAACGGTACAAGAGACCCAGTACTTC CASTFLTVQETQYF
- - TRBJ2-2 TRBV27 TGTGCCAGCAGTTTATCCGGTACCGTCGGCACCGGGGAGCTGTTTTTT CASSLSGTVGTGELFF
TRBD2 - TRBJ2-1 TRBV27 TGTGCCAGTAACGCGCCGGGACTAGCGGGGTACAATGAGCAGTTCTTC CASNAPGLAGYNEQFF
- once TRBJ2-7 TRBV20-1 TGCAGTGCTAGCCCGAGCTACGAGCAGTACTTC CSASPSYEQYF
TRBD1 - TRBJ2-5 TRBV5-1 TGCGCCAGCGGTCGACAGGGACAGGGGGAGACCCAGTACTTC CASGRQGQGETQYF
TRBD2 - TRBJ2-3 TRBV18 TGTGCCAGCTCACCGGGACTAGCGGGAGACGATACGCAGTATTTT CASSPGLAGDDTQYF
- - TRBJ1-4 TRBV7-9 TGTGCCAGCGTCGGTATTAATGAAAAACTGTTTTTT CASVGINEKLFF
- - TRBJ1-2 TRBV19 TGTGCCAGTAGTATGGTATCGGGAAGAGGCGTTGGCTACACCTTC CASSMVSGRGVGYTF
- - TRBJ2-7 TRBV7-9 TGTGCCAGCAGCGCCTCATCGGAGCGCGAGCAGTACTTC CASSASSEREQYF
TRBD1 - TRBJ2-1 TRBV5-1 TGCGCCAGCGGGACAGGGAATAATGAGCAGTTCTTC CASGTGNNEQFF
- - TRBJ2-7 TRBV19 TGTGCCAGTAGTAAAGAGGGCAGGGCGACTGGCGAGCAGTACTTC CASSKEGRATGEQYF
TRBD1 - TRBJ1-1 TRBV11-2 TGTGCCAGCAGCTTAGTCCACAGGGGGCTCACTGAAGCTTTCTTT CASSLVHRGLTEAFF